Listed below are T cell receptor beta chains from one sample, sequenced in a study of T-cell memory formation after mild COVID-19. In TCRdb, the 5' RACE reads were re-called with MiXCR into one record per CDR3 protein. The table shows around 530,000 distinct CDR3 sequences, with less than 25% occurring only once. Material for sequencing was PBMCs or a T cell subset sorted from them (not recorded which). The receptor source for this set is an adult woman who had mild COVID-19 (a few samples of this study predate the infection). Cell type and time point are not known. The CDR3 runs from the conserved cysteine through the conserved F or W. D genes are given only for firm matches. Clone size is given for some rows only: seen once, a few or many times, or a class if the clone is expanded.

J: TRBJ2-4
V: TRBV12-3/TRBV12-4
D: -
size: -
CDR3: CASSFRGQTSWAKNIQYF
DNA: TGTGCCAGCAGTTTCAGAGGACAGACGTCGTGGGCCAAAAACATTCAGTACTTC

J: TRBJ2-7
V: TRBV6-2/TRBV6-3
D: TRBD2
size: many
CDR3: CASSSTSGRTYEQYF
DNA: TGTGCCAGCAGTTCGACTAGCGGGAGAACCTACGAGCAGTACTTC

J: TRBJ2-2
V: TRBV7-8
D: TRBD1
size: few
CDR3: CASSLVATGTGELFF
DNA: TGTGCCAGCAGCTTAGTGGCGACAGGGACCGGGGAGCTGTTTTTT

J: TRBJ1-2
V: TRBV6-2/TRBV6-3
D: TRBD1
size: -
CDR3: CASSSPVSGGRGYTF
DNA: TGTGCCAGCAGCTCCCCGGTTTCAGGGGGCCGTGGCTACACCTTC

J: TRBJ2-2
V: TRBV12-3/TRBV12-4
D: TRBD1
size: few
CDR3: CASRFPGQGAGELFF
DNA: TGTGCCAGCAGGTTTCCGGGACAGGGGGCCGGGGAGCTGTTTTTT

J: TRBJ1-2
V: TRBV5-1
D: -
size: -
CDR3: CASSSPQLGYGYTF
DNA: TGCGCCAGCAGCTCCCCACAGCTCGGGTATGGCTACACCTTC

J: TRBJ2-5
V: TRBV2
D: -
size: -
CDR3: CASTATLQETQYF
DNA: TGTGCCAGCACTGCGACACTCCAAGAGACCCAGTACTTC

J: TRBJ1-2
V: TRBV20-1
D: -
size: many
CDR3: CSARDASTPPYGYTF
DNA: TGCAGTGCTAGAGACGCCTCGACCCCCCCCTATGGCTACACCTTC

J: TRBJ2-5
V: TRBV7-2
D: -
size: few
CDR3: CASSSSPGILKTQYF
DNA: TGTGCCAGCAGCTCTTCCCCAGGGATTTTAAAGACCCAGTACTTC

J: TRBJ2-7
V: TRBV24-1
D: TRBD2
size: -
CDR3: CATSDPKREYSYEQYF
DNA: TGTGCCACCAGTGACCCTAAGCGGGAGTACTCCTACGAGCAGTACTTC

J: TRBJ2-7
V: TRBV5-5
D: -
size: -
CDR3: CASSLVEGLREQYF
DNA: TGTGCCAGCAGTCTGGTAGAGGGTCTTCGCGAGCAGTACTTC

J: TRBJ1-5
V: TRBV12-3/TRBV12-4
D: TRBD1
size: -
CDR3: CASRNSGTGLQPQHF
DNA: TGTGCCAGCAGGAACTCCGGGACAGGGTTACAGCCCCAGCATTTT

J: TRBJ2-1
V: TRBV6-2/TRBV6-3
D: -
size: -
CDR3: CATRGGTDYNEQFF
DNA: TGTGCCACTAGGGGCGGGACTGACTACAATGAGCAGTTCTTC

J: TRBJ2-1
V: TRBV5-1
D: -
size: -
CDR3: CASSFRLQANEQFF
DNA: TGCGCCAGCAGCTTTCGCCTTCAGGCCAATGAGCAGTTCTTC

J: TRBJ2-1
V: TRBV20-1
D: TRBD1
size: -
CDR3: CSASGDRGRDNEQFF
DNA: TGCAGTGCTAGTGGGGACAGGGGGAGGGACAATGAGCAGTTCTTC

J: TRBJ2-7
V: TRBV20-1
D: -
size: few
CDR3: CSARDSSSYEQYF
DNA: TGCAGTGCTAGAGATTCCAGCTCCTACGAGCAGTACTTC

J: TRBJ2-7
V: TRBV18
D: TRBD1
size: few
CDR3: CASSRTGTVRNEQYF
DNA: TGTGCCAGCTCACGCACCGGGACAGTAAGGAACGAGCAGTACTTC

J: TRBJ1-1
V: TRBV30
D: -
size: few
CDR3: CAWSRQYPWAFF
DNA: TGTGCCTGGAGTCGGCAGTACCCTTGGGCTTTCTTT

J: TRBJ2-3
V: TRBV20-1
D: TRBD2
size: -
CDR3: CSARPLAGEVTDTQYF
DNA: TGCAGTGCTAGACCGCTAGCGGGAGAGGTAACAGATACGCAGTATTTT

J: TRBJ2-7
V: TRBV20-1
D: TRBD2
size: -
CDR3: CSAKLAGGPGEQYF
DNA: TGCAGTGCGAAGCTAGCGGGAGGGCCGGGGGAGCAGTACTTC

J: TRBJ2-2
V: TRBV27
D: -
size: -
CDR3: CASSFGVVGELFF
DNA: TGTGCCAGCAGTTTTGGGGTGGTCGGGGAGCTGTTTTTT

J: TRBJ2-7
V: TRBV12-3/TRBV12-4
D: -
size: -
CDR3: CASSLRVIPYEQYF
DNA: TGTGCCAGCAGTTTAAGGGTCATCCCCTACGAGCAGTACTTC

J: TRBJ2-1
V: TRBV5-1
D: TRBD2
size: -
CDR3: CASSPRLAGGSAYNEQFF
DNA: TGCGCCAGCAGCCCGCGGCTAGCGGGGGGAAGCGCCTACAATGAGCAGTTCTTC

J: TRBJ2-7
V: TRBV5-1
D: -
size: -
CDR3: CASSLLGRGFNNEQYF
DNA: TGCGCCAGCAGCTTGCTGGGACGGGGTTTCAATAACGAGCAGTACTTC

J: TRBJ1-1
V: TRBV19
D: -
size: -
CDR3: CASTYGQLDTEAFF
DNA: TGTGCCAGTACTTATGGACAGTTGGACACTGAAGCTTTCTTT